This TCR beta chain is from a study of blood T cell repertoires in COVID-19 (dated by TCRdb to about 2020). Regarding the study in general: Collaborator samples came from the United States, Italy and Spain and covered acute and convalescent phases of COVID-19. The prospective study material was composed of cDNA or gDNA derived from T cells, B-cell-depleted T cells, or PBMCs. Samples were obtained from the ongoing ImmuneRACE study (first 160 participants) and from 1,254 subjects provided by 6 global collaborators. HLA class I and class II types, where available, came from metadata supplied by the sample provider rather than from assay-based typing. Nearly every sample came with metadata listing a de-identified subject ID, COVID-19 status, age in years and sex. Deeply sampled blood TCRbeta repertoires from subjects exposed to, actively infected with, or recovered from COVID-19 were included in the dataset. The repertoires were released in a freely available public database intended as a resource for research on the immune response to SARS-CoV-2. Findings and caveats that apply to the study as a whole: The quantity of clinical and demographic metadata differed by source and by participant and was supplied without curation.

Turning to this clone: No antigen is known for it. No per-base quality is available; no much larger clone lies one base away.

From the cysteine through the phenylalanine, the CDR3 covers 14 amino acids. CDR3 DNA only is kept here, 42 bases in frame from base 1. The germline V gene sets CDR1 to MNHEY and CDR2 to SVGAGI. V is pared back by 6 bases and J by 2 bases, with 12 bases lying between the germline termini. In the prospective study, participants were about 18 to 90 years old, resided in about two dozen geographic areas of the United States, and were enrolled through a virtual design. In the prospective study, participants were assigned to cohorts based on the clinical history participants reported in a screening survey and a study questionnaire. ImmuneRACE Cohort 3 recovered participants were defined by two consecutive negative NP/OP PCR tests, healthcare professional clearance, or symptom resolution. In the prospective study, whole blood, serum and a nasopharyngeal or oropharyngeal swab were collected from each participant by mobile phlebotomists. Over an approximately 2-month period, participants in the prospective study had the option of providing additional blood draws and questionnaires. Blood samples from the prospective study were shipped frozen or at room temperature prior to DNA extraction.

TCRbeta CDR3 regions were amplified from genomic DNA by means of the immunoSEQ Assay, a bias-controlled multiplex PCR. The authors' pipeline ran thus. The number of nucleated cells in each sample was estimated from the amplification of reference gene primers within the assay. To quantify the absolute abundance of each unique TCRbeta CDR3 rearrangement, sequence reads were collapsed and filtered. For each sample, productive Simpson clonality was calculated as the square root of Simpson's diversity index over productive rearrangements. TCRdb re-hosts the immuneACCESS table, in-frame sequences only. Its copies lack some clones; in the studies checked, an unresolved V gene accounts for under half of them, and the cause for the rest is not known. The V and J calls and clone size were taken over from that table, and D and trimming were inferred from the DNA. Present in this sample are approximately 150,000 clones, around 84% of which were seen just once. The ten largest account for about 8% of the sample.

The clonotype comes from a woman in her forties or fifties who had recovered from COVID-19. What was sequenced was PBMCs or T cells enriched from blood (not recorded which). Recombination connected TRBV6-5 to TRBJ2-3; TRBD2 could be the D gene, as 7 bases match. The CDR3 loop reads CASRGGGYTDTQYF. The bases are TGTGCCAGCAGGGGAGGGGGTTACACAGATACGCAGTATTTT.